The T cell receptor (beta chain) described here comes from a study of cytomegalovirus exposure and HLA in healthy donors. V shed 3 bases and J shed 0 bases, with 7 bases lying between them. The CDR3 totals 13 residues. Germline values: CDR1 SGHRS, CDR2 YFSETQ. This clone came up a few times. The PCR was carried out with 60 Vbeta primers and 13 Jbeta primers. The protocol was immunoSEQ multiplex PCR, while the TCRdb copy is restricted to in-frame clones and leaves out a portion. Here the sample spans some 190,000 clones, around three quarters being singletons. Sequencing input: PBMCs. The clonotype was recovered from a woman aged 25 to 45 in good health and CMV-seronegative. The chain links TRBV5-1 to TRBJ2-7, with D maybe TRBD2 (6 bases). This chain's CDR3 is CASSSGSSYEQYF. The DNA of the CDR3 is TGCGCCAGCAGCTCCGGGAGCTCCTACGAGCAGTACTTC.